Each of the 15 T cell receptor beta chains below was sequenced from the same sample in a study of blood T cell repertoires in COVID-19. Generated by immunoSEQ multiplex PCR, the TCRdb table keeps only in-frame clones and is missing some. This repertoire shows 490,000 or so clones, approximately 88% found once; its top ten account for approximately 2%. Input material: PBMCs or T cells enriched from blood (not recorded which). These receptors were taken from a woman in her thirties or forties who had recovered from COVID-19.

Comment on this clone: This specimen includes other DNA sequences encoding the same CDR3. CDR3 nucleotide sequence: TGCGCCAGCAGCCTAAGACTAGCGGGAGGGGAGACCCAGTACTTC. This codes for CASSLRLAGGETQYF. The chain joins TRBV5-1 to TRBJ2-5; 14 nucleotides match TRBD2. Germline V lookup: CDR1 SGHRS, CDR2 YFSETQ. After removal of 4 bases from V and 5 bases from J, the junction contained 4 bases not matched to a gene. CDR3 length: 15 amino acids.

The rearrangement links TRBV9 to TRBJ1-6, with D possibly TRBD1 on 6 matching bases. Trimming stripped 4 bases from V and 7 bases from J, with 15 bases between. In germline, CDR1 is SGDLS, CDR2 YYNGEE. The CDR3 totals 15 residues. DNA of the CDR3: TGTGCCAGCAGCCTCCGTCCAGACAGGAATTCACCCCTCCACTTT. Protein: CASSLRPDRNSPLHF.

The rearrangement uses TRBV4-3 and TRBJ2-3; 10 nucleotides align to TRBD2. The germline V gene has CDR1 LGHNA and CDR2 YSLEER. J was trimmed by 2 bases and V by 2 bases; bases with no gene match: 10. The CDR3 sequence is 18 residues long. This chain's CDR3 is CASSQMASGRWDTDTQYF. Written as DNA, the CDR3 is TGCGCCAGCAGCCAAATGGCTAGCGGGAGATGGGACACAGATACGCAGTATTTT.

The V and J genes are TRBV7-8 and TRBJ2-7, with D perhaps TRBD2 (6 bases). Per the germline V gene, CDR1 is SGHVS and CDR2 is FQNEAQ. This CDR3 has 14 amino acids. V dropped 4 bases and J dropped 1 base, with 11 bases sitting between them. The CDR3 DNA reads as TGTGCCAGCAGCTCCGTAGCGGCTTCCTACGAGCAGTACTTC. Translation gives CASSSVAASYEQYF.

The V and J genes are TRBV27 and TRBJ2-5; 15 bases align to TRBD2. Germline CDR1 MNHEY, CDR2 SMNVEV (reference sequence). The CDR3 is 17 residues long. V shed 5 bases and J 4 bases; nucleotides not matched to a gene: 8. Written as DNA, the CDR3 is TGTGCCAGCAGTCCCGGGGGGACTAGCGGGAGGAGAGAGACCCAGTACTTC. Its translation: CASSPGGTSGRRETQYF.

The sample holds a few counts of this clone. The gene calls are TRBV27 and TRBJ2-5, with 9 bases matching TRBD2. The CDR3 is 17 residues long. After removal of 2 bases from V and 0 bases from J, the junction contained 7 bases not matched to a gene. Germline assignment: CDR1 MNHEY and CDR2 SMNVEV (reference sequence). The CDR3 nucleotides are TGTGCCAGCAGTTTACGGGCTAGCGGGATATACCAAGAGACCCAGTACTTC. Translation gives CASSLRASGIYQETQYF.

This chain links TRBV6-2 or TRBV6-3 with TRBJ2-7; perhaps TRBD1 as D (5 bases). V shed 4 bases and J shed 4 bases, with 17 bases lying between them. CDR3 size: 15 residues. Germline CDR1 MNHEY, CDR2 SVGEGT. The CDR3 is CASSWSDTLIYEQYF. CDR3 DNA sequence: TGTGCCAGCAGTTGGTCGGACACCCTCATTTACGAGCAGTACTTC.

V gene TRBV19 combines with J gene TRBJ1-2; possible D gene TRBD1, 5 bases. CDR3 length: 13 amino acids. Between the trimmed V and J ends, which lost 4 bases and 4 bases, there was a span of 10 bases. CDR1 is LNHDA and CDR2 is SQIVND in the germline V gene (reference sequence). Here the CDR3 reads CASSTGNSYGYTF. As DNA, the CDR3 is TGTGCCAGTAGTACAGGGAATTCCTATGGCTACACCTTC.

V and J are TRBV9 and TRBJ2-7; TRBD1 matches 8 bases. Germline assignment: CDR1 SGDLS and CDR2 YYNGEE. CDR3 length: 16 amino acids. The V segment lost 2 bases and the J segment 7 bases; nucleotides outside the gene matches: 14. CDR3 in DNA: TGTGCCAGCAGCGTGGGGGGCGGACAGGGCCTTAAAGAGCAGTACTTC. The encoded protein is CASSVGGGQGLKEQYF.

The DNA for the CDR3 is TGTGCCAGCAGCCACCAGGGTTCAGATACGCAGTATTTT. It specifies CASSHQGSDTQYF. This chain uses TRBV14 with TRBJ2-3; D perhaps matches TRBD1 (5 bases). Trimming removed 3 bases from V and 4 bases from J, with 8 bases in between. The germline V gene encodes CDR1 SGHDN and CDR2 FVKESK. The CDR3 is made up of 13 amino acids.

This chain uses TRBV5-4 with TRBJ2-7, with TRBD2 as a possible D gene (6 bases). Trimming took 0 bases from V and 2 from J, leaving 12 bases between them. CDR1 is SGHNT, CDR2 YYREEE, per germline (reference sequence). The CDR3 loop spans 15 amino acids. The CDR3 region has the DNA TGTGCCAGCAGCTTGGTTAGCGGTGGGGCCTACGAGCAGTACTTC. Translation gives CASSLVSGGAYEQYF. Variable domain in full (rest from reference TRBV5-4 and TRBJ2-7): ETGVTQSPTHLIKTRGQQVTLRCSSQSGHNTVSWYQQALGQGPQFIFQYYREEENGRGNFPPRFSGLQFPNYSSELNVNALELDDSALYLCASSLVSGGAYEQYFGPGTRLTVT.

The CDR3 region is CASSSSLQGGNTIYF. Written as DNA, the CDR3 is TGTGCCAGCAGCTCGTCGCTTCAGGGAGGGAACACCATATATTTT. The chain joins TRBV7-9 to TRBJ1-3; D possibly corresponds to TRBD1 (5 bases). Trimming pared 4 bases from V and 7 bases from J, leaving 17 bases between. The CDR3 spans 15 residues. The germline gives CDR1 SEHNR, CDR2 FQNEAQ (reference sequence).

The chain employs TRBV3-1 (or the pseudogene TRBV3-2) and TRBJ1-2, with TRBD1 matching over 7 bases. The CDR3 runs to 15 residues. After removal of 4 bases from V and 2 bases from J, the junction contained 7 bases not matched to a gene. Germline V CDR1 and CDR2: LGHDT, YNNKEL (reference sequence). DNA for the CDR3: TGTGCCAGCAGCCCCAGGACAGGAACGAACTATGGCTACACCTTC. Residues: CASSPRTGTNYGYTF.

This chain links TRBV2 with TRBJ2-7; 11 nucleotides agree with TRBD1. This CDR3 comprises 15 residues. The J segment lost 4 bases and the V segment lost 5 bases, leaving 7 bases of the junction unmatched. The germline gives CDR1 SNHLY, CDR2 FYNNEI. DNA of the CDR3: TGTGCCAGCAGTTCTAGGGGGACAGGGGGTTACGAGCAGTACTTC. As protein: CASSSRGTGGYEQYF. The full variable domain, its missing parts supplied by reference TRBV2 and TRBJ2-7, is EPEVTQTPSHQVTQMGQEVILRCVPISNHLYFYWYRQILGQKVEFLVSFYNNEISEKSEIFDDQFSVERPDGSNFTLKIRSTKLEDSAMYFCASSSRGTGGYEQYFGPGTRLTVT.

The table lists this clone with a few counts. CDR3 nucleotide sequence: TGTGCCAGCACCCGTTTTCCGGGAAGCTCCTACGAGCAGTACTTC. Protein sequence: CASTRFPGSSYEQYF. This chain uses TRBV2 with TRBJ2-7, with a weak D call TRBD2 (5 bases). Germline CDR1 SNHLY, CDR2 FYNNEI. Trimming took off 7 bases at V and 0 bases at J, with 16 bases between the two ends. There are 15 residues in the CDR3.